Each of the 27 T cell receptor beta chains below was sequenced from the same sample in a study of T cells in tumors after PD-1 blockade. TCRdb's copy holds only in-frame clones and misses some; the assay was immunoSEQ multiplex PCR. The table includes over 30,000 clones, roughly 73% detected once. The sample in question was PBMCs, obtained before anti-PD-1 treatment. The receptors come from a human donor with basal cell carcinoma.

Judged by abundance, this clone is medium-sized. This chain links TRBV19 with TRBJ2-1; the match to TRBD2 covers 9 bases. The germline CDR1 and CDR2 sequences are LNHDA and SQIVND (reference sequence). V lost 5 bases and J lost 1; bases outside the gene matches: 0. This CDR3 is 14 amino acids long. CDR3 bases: TGTGCCAGTAGTCTAGCGGGGTCCTACAATGAGCAGTTCTTC. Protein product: CASSLAGSYNEQFF.

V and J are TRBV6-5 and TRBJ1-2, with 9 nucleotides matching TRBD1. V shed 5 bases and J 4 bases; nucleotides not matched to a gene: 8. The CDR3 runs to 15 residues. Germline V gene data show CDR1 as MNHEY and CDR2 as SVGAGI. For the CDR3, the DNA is TGTGCCAGCAGTCTCCACAGGGGGCTTCGCTATGGCTACACCTTC. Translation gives CASSLHRGLRYGYTF.

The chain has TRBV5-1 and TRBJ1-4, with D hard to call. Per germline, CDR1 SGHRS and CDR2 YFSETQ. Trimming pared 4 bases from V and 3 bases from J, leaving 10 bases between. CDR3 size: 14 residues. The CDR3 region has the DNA TGCGCCAGCAGCCCGGCTGTGGCTAATGAAAAACTGTTTTTT. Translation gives CASSPAVANEKLFF.

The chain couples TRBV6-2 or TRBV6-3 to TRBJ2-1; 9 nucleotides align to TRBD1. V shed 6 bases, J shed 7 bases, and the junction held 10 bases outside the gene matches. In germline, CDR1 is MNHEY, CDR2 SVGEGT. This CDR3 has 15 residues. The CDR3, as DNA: TGTGCCAGCAGACCTCGGGACAGGGTTTGGAATGAGCAGTTCTTC. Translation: CASRPRDRVWNEQFF.

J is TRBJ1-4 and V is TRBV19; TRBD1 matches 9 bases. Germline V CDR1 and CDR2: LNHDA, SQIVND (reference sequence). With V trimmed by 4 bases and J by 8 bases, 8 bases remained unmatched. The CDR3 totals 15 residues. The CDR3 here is CASSKGDRESEKLFF. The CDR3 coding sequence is TGTGCCAGTAGTAAGGGGGACAGGGAGTCCGAAAAACTGTTTTTT.

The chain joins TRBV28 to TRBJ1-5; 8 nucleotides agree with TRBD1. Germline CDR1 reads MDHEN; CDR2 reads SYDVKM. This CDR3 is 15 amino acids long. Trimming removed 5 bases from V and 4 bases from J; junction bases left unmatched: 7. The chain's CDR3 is CASSLGGTGNQPQHF. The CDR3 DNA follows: TGTGCCAGCAGTCTAGGGGGGACAGGAAATCAGCCCCAGCATTTT.

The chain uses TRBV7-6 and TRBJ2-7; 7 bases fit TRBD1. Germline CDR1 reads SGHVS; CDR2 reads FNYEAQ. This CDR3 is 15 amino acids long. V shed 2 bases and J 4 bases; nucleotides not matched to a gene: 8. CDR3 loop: CASSLSTGIPYEQYF. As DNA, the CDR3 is TGTGCCAGCAGCTTATCGACAGGGATCCCTTACGAGCAGTACTTC.

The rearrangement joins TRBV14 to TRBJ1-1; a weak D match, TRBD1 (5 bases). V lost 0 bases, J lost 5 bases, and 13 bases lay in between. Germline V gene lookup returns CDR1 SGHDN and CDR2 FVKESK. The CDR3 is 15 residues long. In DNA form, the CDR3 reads TGTGCCAGCAGCCAAGAAGTTGGGGCGAGGACTGAAGCTTTCTTT. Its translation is CASSQEVGARTEAFF.

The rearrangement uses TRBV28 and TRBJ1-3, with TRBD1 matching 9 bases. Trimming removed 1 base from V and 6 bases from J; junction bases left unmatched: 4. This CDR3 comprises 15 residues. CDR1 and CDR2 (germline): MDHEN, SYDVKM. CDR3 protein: CASSLLTGGVNTIYF. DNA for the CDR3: TGTGCCAGCAGTTTATTGACAGGGGGTGTAAACACCATATATTTT.

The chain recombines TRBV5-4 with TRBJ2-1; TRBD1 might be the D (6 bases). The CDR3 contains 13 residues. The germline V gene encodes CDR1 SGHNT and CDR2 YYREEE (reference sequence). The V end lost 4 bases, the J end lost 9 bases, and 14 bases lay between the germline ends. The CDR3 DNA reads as TGTGCCAGCAGCACCCATTCGGACAGTGAGCAGTTCTTC. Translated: CASSTHSDSEQFF.

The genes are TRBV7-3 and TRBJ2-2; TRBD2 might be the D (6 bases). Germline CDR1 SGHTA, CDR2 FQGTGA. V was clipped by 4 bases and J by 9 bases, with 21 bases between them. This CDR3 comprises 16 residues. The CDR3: CASSSRQPGRDRELFF. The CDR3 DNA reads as TGTGCCAGCAGCTCGCGTCAACCAGGGCGGGACCGGGAGCTGTTTTTT.

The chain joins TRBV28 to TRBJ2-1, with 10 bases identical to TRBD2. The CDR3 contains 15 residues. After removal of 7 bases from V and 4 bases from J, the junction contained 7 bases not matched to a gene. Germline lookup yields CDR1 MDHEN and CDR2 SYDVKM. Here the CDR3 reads CASIISLAGYNEQFF. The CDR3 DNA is TGTGCCAGCATAATATCACTAGCGGGATACAATGAGCAGTTCTTC.

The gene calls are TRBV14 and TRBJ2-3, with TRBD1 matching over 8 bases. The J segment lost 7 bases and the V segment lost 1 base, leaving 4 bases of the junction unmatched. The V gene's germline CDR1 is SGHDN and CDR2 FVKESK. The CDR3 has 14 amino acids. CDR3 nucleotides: TGTGCCAGCAGCCAAGGTCAGGGGGCTTATACGCAGTATTTT. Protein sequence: CASSQGQGAYTQYF.

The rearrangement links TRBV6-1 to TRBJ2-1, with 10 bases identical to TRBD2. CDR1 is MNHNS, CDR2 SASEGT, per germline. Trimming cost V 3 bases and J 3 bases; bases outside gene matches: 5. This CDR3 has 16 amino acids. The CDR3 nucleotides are TGTGCCAGCAGTGACGGAACTAGCGGGGTCTACAATGAGCAGTTCTTC. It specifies CASSDGTSGVYNEQFF.

The CDR3 here is CASNRPGGTDTQYF. Here the CDR3 DNA reads TGTGCCAGCAACAGACCTGGGGGCACAGATACGCAGTATTTT. This chain links TRBV7-9 with TRBJ2-3; no clear D gene. Germline V gene data show CDR1 as SEHNR and CDR2 as FQNEAQ (reference sequence). CDR3 size: 14 residues. V lost 7 bases to trimming and J lost 1 base, with 12 bases between them.

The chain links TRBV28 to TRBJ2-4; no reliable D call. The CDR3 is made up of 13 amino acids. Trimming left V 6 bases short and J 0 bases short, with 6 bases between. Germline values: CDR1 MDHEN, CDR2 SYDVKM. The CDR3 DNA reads TGTGCCAGCAGAAAGATAGCCAAAAACATTCAGTACTTC. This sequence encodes CASRKIAKNIQYF.

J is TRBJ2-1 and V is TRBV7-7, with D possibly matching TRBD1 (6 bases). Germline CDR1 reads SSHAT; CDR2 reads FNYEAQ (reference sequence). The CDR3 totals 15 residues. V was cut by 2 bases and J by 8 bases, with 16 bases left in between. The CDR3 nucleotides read TGTGCCAGCAGCTTATCGTACGACAGGCACCATGAGCAGTTCTTC. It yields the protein CASSLSYDRHHEQFF.

The CDR3 sequence: CASSYRGQGYYGYTF. CDR3 nucleotides: TGTGCCAGCAGTTACAGGGGACAGGGGTACTATGGCTACACCTTC. This chain links TRBV6-6 with TRBJ1-2; TRBD1 matches at 10 bases. Germline lookup yields CDR1 MNHNY and CDR2 SVGAGI (reference sequence). Germline trimming cut 2 bases from V and 3 bases from J; bases unmatched to any gene: 3. The CDR3 is 15 residues long.

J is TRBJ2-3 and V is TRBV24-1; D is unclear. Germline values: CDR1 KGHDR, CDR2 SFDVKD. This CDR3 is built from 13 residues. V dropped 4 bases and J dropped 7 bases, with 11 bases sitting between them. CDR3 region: CATSDPIRNTQYF. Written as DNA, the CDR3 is TGTGCCACCAGTGACCCGATTCGGAATACGCAGTATTTT.

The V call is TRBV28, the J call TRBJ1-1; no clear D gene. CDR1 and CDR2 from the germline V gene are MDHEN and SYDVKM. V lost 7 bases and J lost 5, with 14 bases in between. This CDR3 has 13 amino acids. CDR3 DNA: TGTGCCAGCATCCCGGGTGAGAGGACTGAAGCTTTCTTT. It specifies CASIPGERTEAFF.

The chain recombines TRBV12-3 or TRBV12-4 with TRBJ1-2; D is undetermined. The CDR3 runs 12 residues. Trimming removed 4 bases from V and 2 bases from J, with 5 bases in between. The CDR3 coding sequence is TGTGCCAGCAGTTCCCGGAACTATGGCTACACCTTC. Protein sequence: CASSSRNYGYTF.

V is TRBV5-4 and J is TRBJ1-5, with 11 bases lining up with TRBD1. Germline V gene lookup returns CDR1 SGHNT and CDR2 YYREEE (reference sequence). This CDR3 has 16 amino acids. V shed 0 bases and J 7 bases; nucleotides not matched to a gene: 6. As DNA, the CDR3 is TGTGCCAGCAGCTTGGGTGGGACAGGGGGTGGCCAGCCCCAGCATTTT. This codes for CASSLGGTGGGQPQHF.

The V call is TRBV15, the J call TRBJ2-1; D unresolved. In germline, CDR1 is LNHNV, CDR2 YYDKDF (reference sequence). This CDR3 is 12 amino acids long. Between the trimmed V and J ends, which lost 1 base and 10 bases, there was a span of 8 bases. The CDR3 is CATSRASQEQFF. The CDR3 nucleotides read TGTGCCACCAGCAGAGCGAGCCAAGAGCAGTTCTTC.

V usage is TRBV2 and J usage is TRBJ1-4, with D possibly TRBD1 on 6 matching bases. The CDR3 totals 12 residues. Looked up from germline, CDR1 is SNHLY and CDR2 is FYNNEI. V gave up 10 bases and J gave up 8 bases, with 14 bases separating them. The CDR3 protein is CATGQLGEKLFF. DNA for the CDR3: TGTGCCACCGGACAGCTCGGGGAAAAACTGTTTTTT.

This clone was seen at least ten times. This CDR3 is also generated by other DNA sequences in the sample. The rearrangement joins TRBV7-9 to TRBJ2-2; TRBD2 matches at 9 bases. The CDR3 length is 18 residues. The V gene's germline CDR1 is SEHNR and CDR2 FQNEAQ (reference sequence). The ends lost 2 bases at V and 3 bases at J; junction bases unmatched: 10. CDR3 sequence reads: CASSLSRGGAVDTGELFF. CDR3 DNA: TGTGCCAGCAGCTTATCTCGCGGGGGGGCCGTTGACACCGGGGAGCTGTTTTTT.

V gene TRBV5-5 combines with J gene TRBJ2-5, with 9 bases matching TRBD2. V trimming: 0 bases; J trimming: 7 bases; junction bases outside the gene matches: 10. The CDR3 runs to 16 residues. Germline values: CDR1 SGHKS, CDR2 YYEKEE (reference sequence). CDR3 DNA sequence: TGTGCCAGCAGCTTGGCTTTGCGGGGGGGAGGAGGGACCCAGTACTTC. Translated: CASSLALRGGGGTQYF.

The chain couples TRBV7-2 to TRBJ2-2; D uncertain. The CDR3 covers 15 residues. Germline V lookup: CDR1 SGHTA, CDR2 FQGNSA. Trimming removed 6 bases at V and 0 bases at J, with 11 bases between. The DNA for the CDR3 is TGTGCCAGCAGAACAAGGCAGTCGAACACCGGGGAGCTGTTTTTT. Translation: CASRTRQSNTGELFF.